This is a list of T cell receptor beta chains from one sample in a study of shared clonotypes between healthy human individuals. Repertoires were generated with immunoSEQ multiplex PCR, while TCRdb's copy carries only in-frame clones and drops some. Of around 2,000,000 clones detected, 85% to 95% appear once; the ten largest clones hold more than 0.95%. The specimen was naive CD8+ T cells sorted from blood. Receptors originate from a young man in good health. Both conserved end residues are part of each CDR3. Each record gives: clone size, V gene, D gene, J gene, CDR3 DNA, CDR3 protein. D genes are given only for firm matches. Size values are once, few and many counts, or a class for expanded clones, and some rows have none.

once	TRBV7-9	TRBD1	TRBJ2-7	TGTGCCAGCAGCTTAGCCCCGGGACAGGGTTACGAGCAGTACTTC	CASSLAPGQGYEQYF
NA	TRBV15	NA	TRBJ2-1	TGTGCCACCAGCAGTGACAGGTACAATGAGCAGTTCTTC	CATSSDRYNEQFF
once	TRBV9	NA	TRBJ1-1	TGTGCCAGCAGCGCGGGAATCGGGTATTCCGGCACTGAAGCTTTCTTT	CASSAGIGYSGTEAFF
NA	TRBV7-8	TRBD2	TRBJ2-7	TGTGCCAGCAGCTTAGGTCCGGGGAGGGGCTACGAGCAGTACTTC	CASSLGPGRGYEQYF
NA	TRBV14	NA	TRBJ2-7	TGTGCCAGCAGCCAACGAGAGGGGGGTCGTACCTACGAGCAGTACTTC	CASSQREGGRTYEQYF
NA	TRBV27	NA	TRBJ2-2	TGTGCCAGCAGTTTAATTGCCCAGGGGACCGGGGAGCTGTTTTTT	CASSLIAQGTGELFF
once	TRBV11-2	TRBD1	TRBJ1-2	TGTGCCAGCAGCTCACAGGGGGCCCTACCCCCGGATGGCTACACCTTC	CASSSQGALPPDGYTF
few	TRBV2	NA	TRBJ1-6	TGTGCCAGCAGTGAAACTAATTCACCCCTCCACTTT	CASSETNSPLHF
NA	TRBV10-3	TRBD2	TRBJ2-7	TGTGCCATTGGGACTAGCGGGTTACCCTACGAGCAGTACTTC	CAIGTSGLPYEQYF
NA	TRBV27	TRBD1	TRBJ1-5	TGTGCCAGCAGTTTGGGGCCAGGGACAGGAGATAGCAATCAGCCCCAGCATTTT	CASSLGPGTGDSNQPQHF
NA	TRBV5-6	NA	TRBJ2-3	TGTGCCAGCAGCGCCGGGGTCTACACAGATACGCAGTATTTT	CASSAGVYTDTQYF
few	TRBV5-4	NA	TRBJ2-2	TGTGCCAGCAGGATCAGGGGGGAGCTGTTTTTT	CASRIRGELFF
NA	TRBV5-1	NA	TRBJ2-4	TGCGCCAGCAGCTTCTCGTCCGGGACCCCCATCATTCAGTACTTC	CASSFSSGTPIIQYF
NA	TRBV29-1	TRBD2	TRBJ2-1	TGCAGCGTCGTGTGGGGGTCCGGGACTAGCGGGGGCGTCTACAATGAGCAGTTCTTC	CSVVWGSGTSGGVYNEQFF
NA	TRBV11-2	NA	TRBJ2-7	TGTGCCAGCAGCTTATCCGGGCCCTCCTACGAGCAGTACTTC	CASSLSGPSYEQYF
once	TRBV5-1	TRBD2	TRBJ2-3	TGCGCCAGCCGTCTAAATTGGGGCCCTAGCGGGAGCACAGATACGCAGTATTTT	CASRLNWGPSGSTDTQYF
NA	TRBV4-1	NA	TRBJ1-4	TGCGCCAGCAGCCAAGTAGTTAGTGGAAATGAAAAACTGTTTTTT	CASSQVVSGNEKLFF
once	TRBV13	NA	TRBJ2-7	TGTGCCAGCAGCTTAGGGAACGGCGAGCAGTACTTC	CASSLGNGEQYF
once	TRBV7-9	TRBD2	TRBJ2-5	TGTGCCAGCAGCTTAGTGGGAGGGAGGGAGACCCAGTACTTC	CASSLVGGRETQYF
NA	TRBV5-1	TRBD2	TRBJ2-3	TGCGCCAGCAGCCTACTAGCGGGCATGACAGATACGCAGTATTTT	CASSLLAGMTDTQYF
once	TRBV27	NA	TRBJ2-6	TGTGCCAGCAGCCCGCGGGGCGCTTCGGGGGCCAACGTCCTGACTTTC	CASSPRGASGANVLTF
once	TRBV30	TRBD1	TRBJ2-3	TGTGCCTGGAGTGTAGGACAGGGGGCCCCTAGCACAGATACGCAGTATTTT	CAWSVGQGAPSTDTQYF
NA	TRBV10-1	TRBD1	TRBJ2-3	TGCGCCAGCAGTGAGACAGGGGTTGGGGATACGCAGTATTTT	CASSETGVGDTQYF
NA	TRBV30	NA	TRBJ1-2	TGTGCCTGGAGTGTAGTGGCTAACTATGGCTACACCTTC	CAWSVVANYGYTF
NA	TRBV5-6	TRBD1	TRBJ2-7	TGTGCCAGCAGCCTGACAGGGGTGGTCTACGAGCAGTACTTC	CASSLTGVVYEQYF
NA	TRBV5-6	TRBD2	TRBJ2-7	TGTGCCAGCAGCTTGACTAGCGGGAGAGACGAGCAGTACTTC	CASSLTSGRDEQYF
NA	TRBV6-6	NA	TRBJ2-7	TGTGCCAGCAGTTACGGGGCGGGCGCCTCCTACGAGCAGTACTTC	CASSYGAGASYEQYF
NA	TRBV6-1	NA	TRBJ2-7	TGTGCCAGCAGTGCCCCTAACTACGAGCAGTACTTC	CASSAPNYEQYF
NA	TRBV6-5	TRBD2	TRBJ2-5	TGTGCCAGCAGCCCCGAGCGGGGGAGGGCAGAGACCCAGTACTTC	CASSPERGRAETQYF
once	TRBV9	NA	TRBJ2-3	TGTGCCAGCAGCCCCCGCACTATAAGCACAGATACGCAGTATTTT	CASSPRTISTDTQYF
NA	TRBV2	TRBD1	TRBJ1-1	TGTGCCAGTACTGGGACAGGGGGAAGTAACACTGAAGCTTTCTTT	CASTGTGGSNTEAFF
NA	TRBV10-3	TRBD2	TRBJ2-3	TGTGCCATCAGTGACCGACTAGCGGGGATCCCAGATACGCAGTATTTT	CAISDRLAGIPDTQYF
NA	TRBV5-6	TRBD1	TRBJ1-1	TGTGCCAGCAGTCGTCAGGGGGACGGAGCTTTCTTT	CASSRQGDGAFF
NA	TRBV29-1	NA	TRBJ2-3	TGCAGCGCTGAACTCGGGGTAGGCACAGATACGCAGTATTTT	CSAELGVGTDTQYF
NA	TRBV5-6	NA	TRBJ2-5	TGTGCCAGCAGCTTGGCGGGGGACGGGGAGACCCAGTACTTC	CASSLAGDGETQYF
NA	TRBV11-2	TRBD2	TRBJ2-1	TGTGCCAGCAGCTTCTCAGCGGGGGGTTCTACATATGAGCAGTTCTTC	CASSFSAGGSTYEQFF
once	TRBV10-3	TRBD2	TRBJ2-7	TGTGCCATCAGTGATGAACTAGCGGGAGTACGGTACGAGCAGTACTTC	CAISDELAGVRYEQYF
NA	TRBV6-4	TRBD1	TRBJ1-5	TGTGCCAGCAGGGATGACAGGGGGCGCGGTCAGCCCCAGCATTTT	CASRDDRGRGQPQHF
NA	TRBV9	NA	TRBJ2-5	TGTGCCAGCAGCTCCCCAGGGGGGCGCCAGGCAGAGACCCAGTACTTC	CASSSPGGRQAETQYF
NA	TRBV28	NA	TRBJ1-1	TGTGCCAGCAGTCCGGACAGTATGAACACTGAAGCTTTCTTT	CASSPDSMNTEAFF
NA	TRBV30	TRBD1	TRBJ1-5	TGTGCCTGGGGGGACAGTGATCATCAGCCCCAGCATTTT	CAWGDSDHQPQHF
NA	TRBV5-1	TRBD2	TRBJ2-7	TGCGCCAGCAGCGCCCCCCGGAGCGGGAGCGACTCCTACGAGCAGTACTTC	CASSAPRSGSDSYEQYF
NA	TRBV7-9	NA	TRBJ2-3	TGTGCCAGCAGCAACTTAGACGGAACAGATACGCAGTATTTT	CASSNLDGTDTQYF
NA	TRBV7-9	TRBD1	TRBJ1-2	TGTGCCAGCAGCACCGGACAGGACTATGGCTACACCTTC	CASSTGQDYGYTF
once	TRBV30	NA	TRBJ2-7	TGTGCCTGGAGTGCGGCGTCACGGGGCGAGCAGTACTTC	CAWSAASRGEQYF
NA	TRBV6-5	NA	TRBJ2-7	TGTGCCAGCAGTTACTCGACCCCGACAGCCTACGAGCAGTACTTC	CASSYSTPTAYEQYF
NA	TRBV7-9	NA	TRBJ2-2	TGTGCCAGCAGCGACGGGGGTACCGGGGAGCTGTTTTTT	CASSDGGTGELFF
NA	TRBV11-2	NA	TRBJ2-7	TGTGCCAGCAGCGATATGACAGGAAGCTCCTACGAGCAGTACTTC	CASSDMTGSSYEQYF
NA	TRBV6-1	NA	TRBJ2-1	TGTGCCAGCAGTGAAGAAGGTTACAATGAGCAGTTCTTC	CASSEEGYNEQFF